This TCR beta chain was retrieved from a study of regulatory T cells in long-lasting Graves disease. General study points: Persistent disease was associated with favored TRBV28 usage and with favored use of TRBJ1-2 and TRBJ2-5.

This sample's time point: persistent/refractory GD, antithyroid drugs over 5 years with positive TRAb. The TCR library was prepared using RNA isolated from PBMCs. To make TCR beta libraries, researchers used iRepertoire HTBI primers and Arm-PCR of CDR3 regions. TCRdb ran MiXCR on the multiplex PCR reads and lists one entry per CDR3 protein. The sample contains 400,000 to 450,000 distinct CDR3 sequences, 23% of which appear only once. To note about this clonotype: Its antigen is undetermined.

V lost 5 bases and J lost 4; bases outside the gene matches: 6. The CDR3 totals 14 residues. Germline values: CDR1 MDHEN, CDR2 SYDVKM. The clonotype originates from a female donor with Graves disease. This chain connects TRBV28 to TRBJ1-2; TRBD1 aligns across 8 bases. This sample comprised peripheral blood mononuclear cells (PBMCs), obtained when the disease was refractory, from a patient treated with antithyroid drugs. The CDR3 sequence: CASSEPGGGYGYTF. The CDR3, as DNA: TGTGCCAGCAGTGAACCAGGGGGCGGCTATGGCTACACCTTC.